This record concerns one T cell receptor (beta chain) sequence. A single count supports this clone. Its binding antigen is unknown. Base qualities are missing; no much larger clone stands one base away. CDR1 and CDR2 were assigned from the germline V gene (reference sequence) as LGHDT and YNNKEL. From the cysteine up to the phenylalanine, the CDR3 has a length of 13 residues. Only the CDR3 portion is preserved as DNA: 39 bases, with reading frame beginning at the first base. The junction carries 17 bases between V and J, which are trimmed by 10 bases and 10 bases respectively. The sample belongs to a study of blood T cell repertoires in COVID-19 (TCRdb year 2020). Turning to the overall study: Samples from collaborators originated in the United States, Italy and Spain and spanned both the acute and convalescent phases of COVID-19. The prospective study material was composed of cDNA or gDNA derived from T cells, B-cell-depleted T cells, or PBMCs. Subjects who had been exposed to COVID-19, were actively infected with it, or had recovered from it provided the deeply sampled blood TCRbeta repertoires that made up the dataset. The repertoires were released in a freely available public database meant as a resource for research on the immune response to SARS-CoV-2. The samples were drawn from the first 160 participants of the ongoing ImmuneRACE study and from 1,254 subjects provided by 6 global collaborators. Sample metadata almost always included a de-identified subject ID, COVID-19 status, age in years and sex. Where HLA class I and class II types were available, the types were taken from metadata supplied by the sample provider, not from assay-based typing. Beyond this particular receptor, the publication reports: How much clinical and demographic metadata was included differed by source and by participant, and the metadata was provided uncurated.

Whole blood was collected in K2EDTA tubes by collaborating institutions according to the institutions' own protocols. For TCRbeta analysis, collaborator samples were shipped as frozen whole blood, as isolated PBMCs, or as DNA extracted from either sample type. The immunoSEQ Assay, a bias-controlled multiplex PCR, was used to amplify TCRbeta CDR3 regions from genomic DNA. The original pipeline was this. Within the assay, amplification of reference gene primers was used to estimate how many nucleated cells each sample contained. Sequence reads were collapsed and filtered to measure the absolute abundance of every unique TCRbeta CDR3 rearrangement. For each sample, productive Simpson clonality was calculated as the square root of Simpson's diversity index across productive rearrangements. Entries here come from immuneACCESS through TCRdb and include only in-frame sequences with V and J called. Some clones fail to appear in such tables; in the studies checked, an unresolved V gene covers under half of the shortfall, and the cause of the remainder is unknown. V, J and clone size reflect that table, while D and trimming were determined from the DNA. The sample table records 200,000 to 300,000 clones; around 85% of these occur just once. Over 8% of the sample is taken by the ten largest.

Specimen: peripheral blood. This clonotype was obtained from a woman of 80 years or more with acute or convalescent COVID-19. The chain links TRBV3-1 (or the pseudogene TRBV3-2) with TRBJ1-6; TRBD1 is a weak D gene call, 6 bases matching. The DNA sequence follows: TGTGCCACCGACGGGGGGCCCGGGTCACCCCTCCACTTT. Its translation is CATDGGPGSPLHF.